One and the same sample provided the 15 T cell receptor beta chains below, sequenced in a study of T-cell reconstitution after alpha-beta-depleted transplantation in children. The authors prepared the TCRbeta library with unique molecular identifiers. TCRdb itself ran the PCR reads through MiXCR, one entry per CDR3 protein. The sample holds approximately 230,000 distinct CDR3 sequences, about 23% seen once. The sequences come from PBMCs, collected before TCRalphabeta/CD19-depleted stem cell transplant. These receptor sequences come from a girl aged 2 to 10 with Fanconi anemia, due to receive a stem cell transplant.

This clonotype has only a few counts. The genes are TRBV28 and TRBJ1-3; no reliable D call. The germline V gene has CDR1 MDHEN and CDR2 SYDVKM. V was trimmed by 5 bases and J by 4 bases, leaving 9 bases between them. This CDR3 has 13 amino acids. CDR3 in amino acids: CASSPGGGNTIYF. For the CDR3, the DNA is TGTGCCAGCAGTCCCGGAGGGGGAAACACCATATATTTT.

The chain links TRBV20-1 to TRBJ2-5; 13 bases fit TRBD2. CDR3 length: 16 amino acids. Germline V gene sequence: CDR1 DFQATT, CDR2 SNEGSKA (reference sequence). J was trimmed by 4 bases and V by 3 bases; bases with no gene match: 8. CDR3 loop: CSASPLAGGPGETQYF. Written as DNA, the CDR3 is TGCAGTGCTAGCCCACTAGCGGGAGGGCCGGGAGAGACCCAGTACTTC.

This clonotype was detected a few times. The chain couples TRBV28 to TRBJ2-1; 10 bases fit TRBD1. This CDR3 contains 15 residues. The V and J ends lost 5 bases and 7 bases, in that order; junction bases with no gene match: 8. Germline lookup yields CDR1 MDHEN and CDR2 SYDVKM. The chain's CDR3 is CASSLGQGVLNEQFF. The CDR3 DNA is TGTGCCAGCAGTCTCGGACAGGGGGTCTTAAATGAGCAGTTCTTC.

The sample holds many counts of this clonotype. Here the CDR3 DNA reads TGCAGCGTTTTTGACAGGGACTCCTACAATGAGCAGTTCTTC. Protein sequence: CSVFDRDSYNEQFF. The V and J genes are TRBV29-1 and TRBJ2-1; 7 bases map to TRBD1. The CDR3 is 14 residues long. In germline, CDR1 is SQVTM, CDR2 ANQGSEA. J gave up 0 bases and V 5 bases, and 4 bases lay outside the gene matches.

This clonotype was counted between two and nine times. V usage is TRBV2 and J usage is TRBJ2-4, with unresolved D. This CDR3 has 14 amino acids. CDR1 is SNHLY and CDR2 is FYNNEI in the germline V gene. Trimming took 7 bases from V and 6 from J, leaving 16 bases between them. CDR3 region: CASIRGVISNIQYF. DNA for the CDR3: TGTGCCAGCATCCGAGGTGTCATCTCAAACATTCAGTACTTC.

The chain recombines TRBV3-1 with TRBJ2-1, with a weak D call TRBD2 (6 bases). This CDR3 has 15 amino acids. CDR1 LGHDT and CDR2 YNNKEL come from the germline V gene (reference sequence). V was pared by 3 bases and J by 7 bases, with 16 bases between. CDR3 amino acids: CASSHDWDSGNEQFF. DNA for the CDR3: TGTGCCAGCAGCCATGACTGGGACTCAGGGAATGAGCAGTTCTTC.

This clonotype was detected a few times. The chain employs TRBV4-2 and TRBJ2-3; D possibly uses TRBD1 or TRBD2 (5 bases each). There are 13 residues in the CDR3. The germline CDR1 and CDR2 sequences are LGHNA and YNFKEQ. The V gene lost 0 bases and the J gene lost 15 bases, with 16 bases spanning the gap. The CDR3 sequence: CASSQDSPGRPYF. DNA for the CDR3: TGTGCCAGCAGCCAAGATTCACCGGGGCGCCCCTATTTT.

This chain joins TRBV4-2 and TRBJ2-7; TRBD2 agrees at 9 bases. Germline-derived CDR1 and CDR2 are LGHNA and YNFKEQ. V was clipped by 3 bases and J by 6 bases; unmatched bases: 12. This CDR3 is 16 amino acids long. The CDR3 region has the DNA TGTGCCAGCAGCCAGGAAACCGGGACTAGCATTTTCGAGCAGTACTTC. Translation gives CASSQETGTSIFEQYF.

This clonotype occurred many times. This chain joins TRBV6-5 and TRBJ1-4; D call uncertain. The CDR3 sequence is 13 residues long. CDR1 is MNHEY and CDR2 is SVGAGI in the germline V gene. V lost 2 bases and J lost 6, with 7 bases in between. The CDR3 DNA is TGTGCCAGCAGTTACGACGGGGATGAAAAACTGTTTTTT. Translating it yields CASSYDGDEKLFF.

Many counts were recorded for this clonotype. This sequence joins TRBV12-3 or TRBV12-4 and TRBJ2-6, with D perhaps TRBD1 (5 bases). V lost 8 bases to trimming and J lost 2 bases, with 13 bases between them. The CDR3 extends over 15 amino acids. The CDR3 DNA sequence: TGTGCCAGCGGTCTATCCAGGGCTGGGGCCAACGTCCTGACTTTC. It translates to CASGLSRAGANVLTF.

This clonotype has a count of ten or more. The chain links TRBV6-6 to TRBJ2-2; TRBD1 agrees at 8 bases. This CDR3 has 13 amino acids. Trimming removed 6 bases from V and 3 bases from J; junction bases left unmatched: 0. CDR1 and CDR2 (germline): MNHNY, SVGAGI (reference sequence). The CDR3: CASRTGDTGELFF. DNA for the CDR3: TGTGCCAGCAGGACAGGGGACACCGGGGAGCTGTTTTTT.

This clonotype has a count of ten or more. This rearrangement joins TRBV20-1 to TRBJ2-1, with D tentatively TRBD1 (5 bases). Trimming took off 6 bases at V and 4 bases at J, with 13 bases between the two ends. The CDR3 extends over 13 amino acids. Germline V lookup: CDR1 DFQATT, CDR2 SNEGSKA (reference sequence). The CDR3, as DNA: TGCAGTGCCGTCAGGGTTTCGTACAATGAGCAGTTCTTC. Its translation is CSAVRVSYNEQFF.

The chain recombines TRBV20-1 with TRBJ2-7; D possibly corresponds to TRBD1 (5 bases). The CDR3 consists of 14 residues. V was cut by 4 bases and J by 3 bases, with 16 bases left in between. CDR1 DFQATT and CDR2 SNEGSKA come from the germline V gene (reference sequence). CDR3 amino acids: CSAIGHRSLYEQYF. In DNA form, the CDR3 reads TGCAGTGCTATAGGACACAGAAGCCTCTACGAGCAGTACTTC.

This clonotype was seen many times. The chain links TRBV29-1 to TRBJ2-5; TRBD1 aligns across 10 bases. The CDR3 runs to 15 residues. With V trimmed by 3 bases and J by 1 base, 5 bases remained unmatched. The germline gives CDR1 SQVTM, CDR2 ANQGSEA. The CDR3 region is CSVDGDRGIQETQYF. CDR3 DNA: TGCAGCGTTGATGGGGACAGGGGTATCCAAGAGACCCAGTACTTC.

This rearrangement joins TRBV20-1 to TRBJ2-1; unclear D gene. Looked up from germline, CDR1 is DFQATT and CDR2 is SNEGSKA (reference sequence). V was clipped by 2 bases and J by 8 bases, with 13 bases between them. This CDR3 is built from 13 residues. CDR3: CSARRSTFDEQFF. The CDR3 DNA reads TGCAGTGCTAGAAGGTCCACGTTTGATGAGCAGTTCTTC.